This T cell receptor (beta chain) originates from a study of human T cells and chemical hapten exposure (dated by TCRdb to the early 2020s). General notes on the study: For sensitization, 2% DPC in acetone was applied to a roughly 2 cm by roughly 2 cm area of upper inner arm skin. Patch testing was done on the upper back using Finn chambers containing 0.01% DPC, and results were scored after 6 days according to International Contact Dermatitis Research Group standards. Blood samples were taken from patients before sensitization (week 0) and then at 2, 6 and about 24 weeks after DPC sensitization. Peripheral blood TCR repertoire changes were tracked in vivo in alopecia patients during primary and secondary sensitization to the hapten diphenylcyclopropenone (DPC). For TCR sequencing, blood came from 25 to 35 alopecia patients at anywhere from one to four time points (pre-sensitization, 2, 6 and 24 weeks). Weekly therapeutic DPC doses were additionally applied to the scalp of patients throughout the roughly 25-week study period. Libraries were pooled for sequencing, and per-sample TCR yields varied mainly because of small differences in library volumes within the pool. The mostly female patient cohort included alopecia areata with under or over 50% scalp involvement, alopecia totalis and alopecia universalis.

From the cysteine through the phenylalanine, the CDR3 covers 13 amino acids. CDR3 DNA only is kept here, 39 bases in frame from base 1. V loses 6 bases at its end and J loses 6 bases; junction bases beyond the gene matches: 2. Library preparation used RACE. Sequencing used a NextSeq 500. During library preparation, unique molecular identifiers were attached to individual cDNA molecules so that TCRs could be counted in a quantitative, reproducible way. Each blood RNA sample was used to sequence both TCR alpha and TCR beta chains. In the authors' own workflow: The median number of TCRs per sample was 95,638, ranging from about 23,224 to 690,600. The Decombinator software suite was used to annotate the V, J and CDR3 of the TCR reads. For PS versus PT1 abundance plots, all samples were subsampled to the same number of TCRs (28,000). Expanded TCRs were defined as absent before sensitization and observed at least eight times at the 2-week time point. TCRdb ran its own pipeline on the public reads, namely fastp trimming at Q25 and MiXCR clone calling, and kept in-frame beta chains. Each CDR3 protein gets just one entry, which takes the most common genes and DNA from the rows behind it. The V and J calls and clone size are TCRdb's, not the authors'. In this sample the table shows approximately 400,000 distinct CDR3 sequences, about 4.8% of which occur a single time. Around 2% of the sample belongs to the ten largest clones.

This clonotype appeared many times. Its antigen is not yet known. No base qualities exist here, and no much larger clone lies one base off it. Beyond this particular receptor, the publication reports: Because every patient had alopecia, a presumed autoimmune disease, the patients' immune response might differ from that of healthy individuals. Repeated subsampling changed both the strength of the expansion versus patch-test correlation and the threshold at which the correlation became significant. Significantly more large CDR3 similarity clusters were formed by expanded TCRs than by pre-sensitization or healthy control sets, consistent with antigen-driven responses. DPC sensitization did not change the number of TCRs with a frequency above 1 in 1000, and there was no evidence of changes in global repertoire structure. The number of PT1 expanded TCRs positively correlated with patch test score, significant at thresholds 8, 16 and 32 but not 4.

The intended sense of this specimen's time point label: patch test 1, 2 weeks after DPC sensitization. The label giving this sample's treatment or condition can be read as: therapeutic diphenylcyclopropenone sensitization with weekly scalp DPC. Blood at each patch-test visit was drawn before the patch test was applied. Patients were eligible if aged 18 to 70, diagnosed with alopecia and judged suitable for DPC therapy, and pregnant patients were excluded. Total RNA was extracted from unfractionated whole blood that had been collected in Tempus Blood RNA tubes. The receptor was isolated from a woman in her forties or fifties with alopecia areata. Some clones in this sample may be carry-over from other donors' samples. Sequencing used whole blood, obtained in connection with sensitization to the hapten diphenylcyclopropenone (DPC). The V and J genes are TRBV12-3 or TRBV12-4 and TRBJ2-3; the junction holds 11 bases that match TRBD2. Read as DNA, the sequence is TGTGCCAGCAGGACTAGCGGGAAGGATACGCAGTATTTT. Its protein is CASRTSGKDTQYF.